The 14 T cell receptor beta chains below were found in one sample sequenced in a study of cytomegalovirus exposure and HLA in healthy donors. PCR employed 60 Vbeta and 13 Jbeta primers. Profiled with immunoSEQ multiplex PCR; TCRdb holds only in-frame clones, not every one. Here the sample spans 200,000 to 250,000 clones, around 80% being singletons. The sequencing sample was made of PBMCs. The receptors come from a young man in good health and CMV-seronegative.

CDR3 amino acids: CASQQGIFTDTQYF. The CDR3 nucleotides are TGTGCCAGCCAGCAGGGGATTTTCACAGATACGCAGTATTTT. The rearrangement uses TRBV5-5 and TRBJ2-3, with D possibly matching TRBD1 (6 bases). The CDR3 length is 14 residues. Trimming took off 7 bases at V and 2 bases at J, with 14 bases between the two ends. Germline V lookup: CDR1 SGHKS, CDR2 YYEKEE (reference sequence).

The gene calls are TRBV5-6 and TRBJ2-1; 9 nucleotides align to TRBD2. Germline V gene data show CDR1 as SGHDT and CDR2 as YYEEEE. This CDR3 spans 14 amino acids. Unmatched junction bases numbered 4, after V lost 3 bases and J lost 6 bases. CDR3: CASSSGLAGNEQFF. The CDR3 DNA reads TGTGCCAGCAGCTCGGGACTAGCAGGCAATGAGCAGTTCTTC.

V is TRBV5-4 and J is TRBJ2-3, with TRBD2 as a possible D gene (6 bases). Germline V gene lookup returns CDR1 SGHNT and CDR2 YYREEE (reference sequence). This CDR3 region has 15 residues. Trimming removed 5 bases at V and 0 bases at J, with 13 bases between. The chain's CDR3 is CASRGLPLSTDTQYF. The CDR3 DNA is TGTGCCAGCAGGGGACTCCCATTAAGCACAGATACGCAGTATTTT. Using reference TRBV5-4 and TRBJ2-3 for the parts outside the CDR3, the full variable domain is ETGVTQSPTHLIKTRGQQVTLRCSSQSGHNTVSWYQQALGQGPQFIFQYYREEENGRGNFPPRFSGLQFPNYSSELNVNALELDDSALYLCASRGLPLSTDTQYFGPGTRLTVL.

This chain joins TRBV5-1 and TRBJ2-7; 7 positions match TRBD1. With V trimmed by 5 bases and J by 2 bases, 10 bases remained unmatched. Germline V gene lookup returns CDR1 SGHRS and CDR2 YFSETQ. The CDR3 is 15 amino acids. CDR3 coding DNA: TGCGCCAGCAGGGCTGACGGGACAGCTACCTACGAGCAGTACTTC. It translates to CASRADGTATYEQYF.

CDR3 DNA: TGTGCCAGCAGCCCGACTAGCGGGGGGGTCGAGACCCAGTACTTC. Translated: CASSPTSGGVETQYF. The genes are TRBV7-3 and TRBJ2-5; 14 bases align to TRBD2. The germline V gene encodes CDR1 SGHTA and CDR2 FQGTGA. The J segment lost 5 bases and the V segment lost 5 bases, leaving 4 bases of the junction unmatched. The CDR3 length is 15 residues.

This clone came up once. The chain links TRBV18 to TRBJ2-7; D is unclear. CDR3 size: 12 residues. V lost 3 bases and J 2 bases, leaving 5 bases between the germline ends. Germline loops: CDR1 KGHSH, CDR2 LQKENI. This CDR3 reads CASSPGTYEQYF. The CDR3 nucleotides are TGTGCCAGCTCACCTGGCACCTACGAGCAGTACTTC.

CDR3 bases: TGTGCCAGCAGGCATAGGGCTAGCGGGGTCCGCTACGAGCAGTACTTC. Amino acids: CASRHRASGVRYEQYF. This chain links TRBV28 with TRBJ2-7; 9 positions match TRBD2. The germline gives CDR1 MDHEN, CDR2 SYDVKM. After removal of 6 bases from V and 3 bases from J, the junction contained 12 bases not matched to a gene. The CDR3 sequence is 16 residues long.

The CDR3 nucleotides read TGCGCCAGCAGCCAGGGACAGGGGCGCGGGAGCACAGATACGCAGTATTTT. Translated, it gives CASSQGQGRGSTDTQYF. This sequence joins TRBV4-1 and TRBJ2-3, with TRBD1 matching over 10 bases. The CDR3 runs 17 residues. Germline V CDR1 and CDR2: MGHRA, YSYEKL. Trimming at V came to 3 bases and at J to 0 bases, leaving 6 bases not matched to a gene.

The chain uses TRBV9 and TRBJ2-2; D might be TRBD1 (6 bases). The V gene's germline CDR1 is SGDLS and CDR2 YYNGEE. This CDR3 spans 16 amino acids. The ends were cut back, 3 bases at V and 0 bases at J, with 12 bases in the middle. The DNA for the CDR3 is TGTGCCAGCAGCGCCGGACAGTTAGCGAACACCGGGGAGCTGTTTTTT. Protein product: CASSAGQLANTGELFF.

The CDR3 reads CASSSTGGNNSPLHF. In nucleotides, the CDR3 is TGCGCCAGCAGCTCGACAGGGGGAAATAATTCACCCCTCCACTTT. This chain uses TRBV5-1 with TRBJ1-6; 9 nucleotides align to TRBD1. The CDR3 is made up of 15 amino acids. Germline V gene lookup returns CDR1 SGHRS and CDR2 YFSETQ. With 3 bases clipped from V and 5 bases from J, the junction kept 3 bases outside the gene matches.

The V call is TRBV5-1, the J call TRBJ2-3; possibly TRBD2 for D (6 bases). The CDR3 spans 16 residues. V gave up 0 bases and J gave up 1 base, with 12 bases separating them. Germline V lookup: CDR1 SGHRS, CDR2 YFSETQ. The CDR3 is CASSLAASARTDTQYF. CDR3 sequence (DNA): TGCGCCAGCAGCTTGGCGGCTAGCGCACGCACAGATACGCAGTATTTT.

CDR3 in amino acids: CASSLVVSGEQYF. CDR3 in DNA: TGCGCCAGCAGCTTGGTGGTATCGGGCGAGCAGTACTTC. The V and J genes are TRBV5-1 and TRBJ2-7; D remains ambiguous. Germline lookup yields CDR1 SGHRS and CDR2 YFSETQ. Between the trimmed V and J ends, which lost 0 bases and 6 bases, there was a span of 10 bases. This CDR3 contains 13 residues.

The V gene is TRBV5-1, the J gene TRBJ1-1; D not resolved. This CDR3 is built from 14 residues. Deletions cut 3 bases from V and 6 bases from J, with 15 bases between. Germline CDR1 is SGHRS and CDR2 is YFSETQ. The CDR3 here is CASSYQTEGAEAFF. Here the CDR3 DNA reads TGCGCCAGCAGCTACCAAACAGAGGGCGCTGAAGCTTTCTTT.

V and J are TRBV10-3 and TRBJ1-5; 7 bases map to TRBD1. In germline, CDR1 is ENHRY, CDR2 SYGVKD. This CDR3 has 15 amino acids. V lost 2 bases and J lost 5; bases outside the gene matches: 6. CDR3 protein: CAISEDRARDQPQHF. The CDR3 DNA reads TGTGCCATCAGTGAGGACAGGGCCCGAGATCAGCCCCAGCATTTT.